A single sample is the source of the 11 T cell receptor beta chains below, sequenced in a study of T-cell reconstitution after alpha-beta-depleted transplantation in children. Unique molecular identifiers were built into the TCRbeta library. TCRdb fed the PCR reads into MiXCR, producing one record per CDR3 protein. The data contain about 400,000 distinct CDR3 sequences, over 20% of them singletons. Sequenced material: PBMCs from the stem cell graft donor, taken from the stem cell graft. The receptor source for this set is a human donor who donated a stem cell graft to a child with acute myeloid leukemia.

This clonotype was picked up many times. The chain has TRBV29-1 and TRBJ2-3; D perhaps matches TRBD1 (5 bases). The V end was cut by 3 bases, the J end by 4 bases, with 14 bases between. The V gene's germline CDR1 is SQVTM and CDR2 ANQGSEA. This CDR3 spans 14 amino acids. The CDR3 DNA reads TGCAGCGTTGAGTATGTAGGGGCCTCAGATACGCAGTATTTT. Translating it yields CSVEYVGASDTQYF.

Many counts were recorded for this clonotype. The V gene is TRBV27, the J gene TRBJ2-3, with TRBD1 identical over 8 bases. The CDR3 length is 20 residues. Germline assignment: CDR1 MNHEY and CDR2 SMNVEV (reference sequence). V trimming: 3 bases; J trimming: 0 bases; junction bases outside the gene matches: 17. CDR3 bases: TGTGCCAGCAGTTTGGGGCCGCGACAGGGGTCTGTCGCGAGCACAGATACGCAGTATTTT. Translating gives CASSLGPRQGSVASTDTQYF.

This chain links TRBV11-2 with TRBJ2-3; perhaps TRBD2 as D (5 bases). Germline V lookup: CDR1 SGHAT, CDR2 FQNNGV. CDR3 length: 19 amino acids. V was cut by 1 base and J by 2 bases, with 22 bases left in between. CDR3 bases: TGTGCCAGCAGCTTAGTATTATCTGGGAAGGGAGTGGTCACAGATACGCAGTATTTT. It yields the protein CASSLVLSGKGVVTDTQYF.

This rearrangement joins TRBV5-1 to TRBJ1-4; D remains unclear. V lost 4 bases and J lost 3, with 16 bases in between. The CDR3 loop spans 16 amino acids. Germline assignment: CDR1 SGHRS and CDR2 YFSETQ. CDR3 in amino acids: CASSPYNRAANEKLFF. The CDR3, as DNA: TGCGCCAGCAGCCCATACAACCGGGCCGCTAATGAAAAACTGTTTTTT.

The rearrangement links TRBV15 to TRBJ2-7; tentative D call: TRBD2 (5 bases). Trimming removed 0 bases from V and 6 bases from J, with 15 bases in between. Germline-derived CDR1 and CDR2 are LNHNV and YYDKDF (reference sequence). This CDR3 comprises 15 residues. CDR3 bases: TGTGCCACCAGCAGAGATAGGCTAGCAGGAAGCGAGCAGTACTTC. This gives the protein CATSRDRLAGSEQYF.

This clonotype was seen a few times. The chain carries TRBV20-1 and TRBJ2-2, with TRBD2 identical over 9 bases. J gave up 3 bases and V 5 bases, and 1 base lay outside the gene matches. The CDR3 is 13 amino acids. CDR1 and CDR2 from the germline V gene are DFQATT and SNEGSKA (reference sequence). CDR3 region: CSAVAGDTGELFF. The CDR3 region has the DNA TGCAGTGCTGTAGCGGGAGACACCGGGGAGCTGTTTTTT.

This clonotype has a handful of counts. The chain joins TRBV5-1 to TRBJ2-5, with D hard to call. The CDR3 contains 13 residues. Germline loops: CDR1 SGHRS, CDR2 YFSETQ. V shed 0 bases and J shed 5 bases, with 8 bases lying between them. In DNA form, the CDR3 reads TGCGCCAGCAGCTTGGCCTTTGCGGAGACCCAGTACTTC. It yields the protein CASSLAFAETQYF.

Concerning this clonotype itself: One end of the junction varies from germline; a read error may be responsible. The CDR3 nucleotides read TGCGCCGGCAGCCATGACAGGGGGACCTACAATGAGCAGTTCTTC. Translation gives CAGSHDRGTYNEQFF. The rearrangement uses TRBV5-1 and TRBJ2-1, with 9 bases lining up with TRBD1. CDR3 size: 15 residues. CDR1 SGHRS and CDR2 YFSETQ come from the germline V gene. Complete variable domain (other parts from reference TRBV5-1 and TRBJ2-1): KAGVTQTPRYLIKTRGQQVTLSCSPISGHRSVSWYQQTPGQGLQFLFEYFSETQRNKGNFPGRFSGRQFSNSRSEMNVSTLELGDSALYLCAGSHDRGTYNEQFFGPGTRLTVL.

With regard to this clonotype: This may come from a read error, since a much larger clone is one base off. J is TRBJ2-1 and V is TRBV20-1; D is unresolved. The germline gives CDR1 DFQATT, CDR2 SNEGSKA (reference sequence). The V end lost 1 base, the J end lost 2 bases, and 3 bases lay between the germline ends. The CDR3 loop spans 12 amino acids. CDR3: CSARGTYNEQFF. CDR3 DNA sequence: TGCAGTGCTAGAGGGACCTACAATGAGCAGTTCTTC.

V usage is TRBV6-4 and J usage is TRBJ2-2; D might be TRBD2 (5 bases). The CDR3 length is 14 residues. Germline V gene lookup returns CDR1 MRHNA and CDR2 SNTAGT. Deletions cut 4 bases from V and 5 bases from J, with 11 bases between. CDR3: CASSVISGTGELFF. CDR3 in DNA: TGTGCCAGCAGTGTCATTTCGGGAACCGGGGAGCTGTTTTTT.

This clonotype has ten or more counts. V gene TRBV20-1 combines with J gene TRBJ2-2; D might be TRBD2 (5 bases). The germline V gene encodes CDR1 DFQATT and CDR2 SNEGSKA (reference sequence). The V gene lost 1 base and the J gene lost 5 bases, with 11 bases spanning the gap. CDR3 size: 14 residues. The CDR3 DNA is TGCAGTGCTAGAGCTCAGAGAGGGACCGGGGAGCTGTTTTTT. Protein: CSARAQRGTGELFF.